One and the same sample provided the 25 T cell receptor beta chains below, sequenced in a study of control samples from healthy donors and cancer patients. Clones were read by immunoSEQ multiplex PCR, and TCRdb kept only the in-frame ones, dropping some. The sample records approximately 70,000 clones, roughly 87% being singletons. The specimen sequenced was PBMCs. The receptors here all came from a man between 60 and 75 years old with colorectal cancer.

The chain is built from TRBV12-5 and TRBJ2-3; no clear D gene. The CDR3 is 14 amino acids. The V end was cut by 2 bases, the J end by 2 bases, with 8 bases between. CDR1 and CDR2 (germline): LGHNT, FRNRAP. CDR3 DNA: TGTGCTAGTGGTTTGCCCCTATTCACAGATACGCAGTATTTT. Translation: CASGLPLFTDTQYF. Full variable domain (missing parts from reference TRBV12-5 and TRBJ2-3): DARVTQTPRHKVTEMGQEVTMRCQPILGHNTVFWYRQTMMQGLELLAYFRNRAPLDDSGMPKDRFSAEMPDATLATLKIQPSEPRDSAVYFCASGLPLFTDTQYFGPGTRLTVL.

The rearrangement uses TRBV7-9 and TRBJ1-1; a weak D match, TRBD1 (6 bases). CDR3 length: 14 residues. The V end lost 1 base, the J end lost 10 bases, and 16 bases lay between the germline ends. Germline V gene data show CDR1 as SEHNR and CDR2 as FQNEAQ (reference sequence). CDR3 DNA sequence: TGTGCCAGCAGCTTAGAGGGGGTGACACTGGGAGCTTTCTTT. Amino acid sequence: CASSLEGVTLGAFF.

This clone was detected only once. This chain connects TRBV6-5 to TRBJ2-3; no clear D. V dropped 0 bases and J dropped 4 bases, with 11 bases sitting between them. The CDR3 spans 15 residues. From germline, CDR1 is MNHEY and CDR2 SVGAGI. The CDR3 is CASSYSPMAPDTQYF. CDR3 DNA: TGTGCCAGCAGTTACTCCCCGATGGCTCCAGATACGCAGTATTTT.

This rearrangement joins TRBV12-5 to TRBJ1-1; 11 nucleotides align to TRBD1. The V gene's germline CDR1 is LGHNT and CDR2 FRNRAP. Trimming at V came to 2 bases and at J to 7 bases, leaving 3 bases not matched to a gene. The CDR3 spans 14 residues. The CDR3 DNA sequence: TGTGCTAGTGGTTTGACAGGGACAGGGGGTGAAGCTTTCTTT. Translation: CASGLTGTGGEAFF.

V gene TRBV11-2 combines with J gene TRBJ2-5; D possibly corresponds to TRBD1 (5 bases). Trimming took off 1 base at V and 2 bases at J, with 8 bases between the two ends. Germline lookup yields CDR1 SGHAT and CDR2 FQNNGV. This CDR3 spans 14 amino acids. CDR3 DNA: TGTGCCAGCAGCTTAGTGCAGGGTCAAGAGACCCAGTACTTC. This encodes CASSLVQGQETQYF.

The rearrangement links TRBV18 to TRBJ2-5, with TRBD1 as a possible D gene (6 bases). The CDR3 runs to 14 residues. CDR1 is KGHSH and CDR2 is LQKENI in the germline V gene. With 6 bases removed from V and 7 bases from J, the gap between germline ends came to 18 bases. The CDR3 DNA follows: TGTGCCAGCTCCCGGGACACCAGTTGGGGGACCCAGTACTTC. Protein: CASSRDTSWGTQYF.

This chain connects TRBV7-6 to TRBJ1-3; D call uncertain. The CDR3 runs to 15 residues. Germline V gene lookup returns CDR1 SGHVS and CDR2 FNYEAQ. The V end was cut by 1 base, the J end by 0 bases, with 7 bases between. The CDR3 spells CASSLGSPSGNTIYF. The CDR3 DNA reads TGTGCCAGCAGCTTAGGCAGTCCCTCTGGAAACACCATATATTTT. The complete variable domain, with remaining parts taken from reference TRBV7-6 and TRBJ1-3, reads GAGVSQSPRYKVTKRGQDVALRCDPISGHVSLYWYRQALGQGPEFLTYFNYEAQQDKSGLPNDRFSAERPEGSISTLTIQRTEQRDSAMYRCASSLGSPSGNTIYFGEGSWLTVV.

The V gene is TRBV5-1, the J gene TRBJ2-2; no definite D call. V lost 0 bases to trimming and J lost 5 bases, with 8 bases between them. Looked up from germline, CDR1 is SGHRS and CDR2 is YFSETQ. The CDR3 runs to 14 residues. This chain's CDR3 is CASSLGQATGELFF. In DNA, the CDR3 is TGCGCCAGCAGCTTGGGGCAGGCTACCGGGGAGCTGTTTTTT.

The chain links TRBV28 to TRBJ2-7; 8 nucleotides align to TRBD2. Germline V gene sequence: CDR1 MDHEN, CDR2 SYDVKM. The CDR3 spans 15 residues. V lost 1 base to trimming and J lost 5 bases; unmatched junction nucleotides: 7. In DNA, the CDR3 is TGTGCCAGCAGTTTATATTCGGGGGGGACCCACGAGCAGTACTTC. Translated, it gives CASSLYSGGTHEQYF. Filled out from reference TRBV28 and TRBJ2-7, the complete variable domain reads DVKVTQSSRYLVKRTGEKVFLECVQDMDHENMFWYRQDPGLGLRLIYFSYDVKMKEKGDIPEGYSVSREKKERFSLILESASTNQTSMYLCASSLYSGGTHEQYFGPGTRLTVT.

The CDR3 loop reads CASKDLAVLVTDTQYF. Written as DNA, the CDR3 is TGTGCCAGCAAAGACCTAGCGGTCCTTGTCACAGATACGCAGTATTTT. V usage is TRBV2 and J usage is TRBJ2-3; 7 positions agree with TRBD2. After removal of 7 bases from V and 2 bases from J, the junction contained 12 bases not matched to a gene. Germline assignment: CDR1 SNHLY and CDR2 FYNNEI. There are 16 residues in the CDR3.

This clone appeared a few times. The chain combines TRBV11-3 with TRBJ2-7; 8 bases fit TRBD2. Germline V gives CDR1 SGHNT, CDR2 YENEEA. This CDR3 contains 16 residues. V dropped 3 bases and J dropped 0; count of bases not matched to a gene: 7. The CDR3, as DNA: TGTGCCAGCAGCTTCGCGGGAGGCGCGAGCTCCTACGAGCAGTACTTC. This gives the protein CASSFAGGASSYEQYF.

The chain has TRBV6-1 and TRBJ2-1; D gene unclear. The ends were cut back, 0 bases at V and 7 bases at J, with 10 bases in the middle. CDR3 length: 14 amino acids. Germline V gene sequence: CDR1 MNHNS, CDR2 SASEGT. CDR3 amino acids: CASSEAPPGNEQFF. CDR3 sequence (DNA): TGTGCCAGCAGTGAAGCGCCCCCCGGAAATGAGCAGTTCTTC.

This chain joins TRBV9 and TRBJ1-6; no reliable D call. V lost 0 bases, J lost 11 bases, and 15 bases lay in between. Germline V gives CDR1 SGDLS, CDR2 YYNGEE. The CDR3 length is 15 residues. The CDR3, as DNA: TGTGCCAGCAGCGTAGGTGGGGTAGGGAGGACACCCCTCCACTTT. It translates to CASSVGGVGRTPLHF.

The genes are TRBV9 and TRBJ1-2; 9 bases are a match to TRBD1. Germline V gene data show CDR1 as SGDLS and CDR2 as YYNGEE. This CDR3 has 16 residues. The V segment lost 3 bases and the J segment 3 bases; nucleotides outside the gene matches: 9. CDR3 sequence (DNA): TGTGCCAGCAGCGACCGGGACAGGGAATGGGACTATGGCTACACCTTC. It specifies CASSDRDREWDYGYTF.

The rearrangement links TRBV19 to TRBJ2-1; 8 bases fit TRBD2. The CDR3 is 18 amino acids. Germline CDR1 LNHDA, CDR2 SQIVND (reference sequence). The V gene end was trimmed by 4 bases and the J gene end by 1 base; junction bases not matched to a gene: 12. In DNA, the CDR3 is TGTGCCAGTAGTAGGGGACTAGTTCGATTAGGATCCTACAATGAGCAGTTCTTC. Protein: CASSRGLVRLGSYNEQFF.

The chain joins TRBV11-2 to TRBJ2-3, with 7 bases identical to TRBD2. CDR3 length equals 15 residues. Losses at the gene ends were 5 bases for V and 3 bases for J; bases not matched to a gene: 8. Germline V gene sequence: CDR1 SGHAT, CDR2 FQNNGV. The DNA for the CDR3 is TGTGCCAGCAGCAACCGTGGGAGGGGAACAGATACGCAGTATTTT. This gives the protein CASSNRGRGTDTQYF.

V usage is TRBV29-1 and J usage is TRBJ1-1, with 8 nucleotides matching TRBD1. Per germline, CDR1 SQVTM and CDR2 ANQGSEA. The CDR3 contains 13 residues. With 7 bases clipped from V and 3 bases from J, the junction kept 7 bases outside the gene matches. The CDR3 bases are TGCAGCGCTGACAGGGGAGGACACACTGAAGCTTTCTTT. This gives the protein CSADRGGHTEAFF.

The chain combines TRBV15 with TRBJ1-3; D remains ambiguous. V dropped 1 base and J dropped 4 bases, with 14 bases sitting between them. Germline CDR1 and CDR2: LNHNV and YYDKDF (reference sequence). CDR3 size: 16 residues. DNA of the CDR3: TGTGCCACCAGCAGAGGGCAGGTTAGGCGCGGAAACACCATATATTTT. Protein sequence: CATSRGQVRRGNTIYF.

This clone has just one count. CDR3 sequence reads: CASTRASGGIQTQYF. CDR3 nucleotides: TGTGCCAGCACCCGGGCTAGCGGGGGGATTCAGACCCAGTACTTC. The chain links TRBV6-5 to TRBJ2-5; 11 positions agree with TRBD2. The CDR3 consists of 15 residues. J lost 6 bases, V lost 7 bases, and 10 bases had no gene match. CDR1 and CDR2 (germline): MNHEY, SVGAGI.

The J gene is TRBJ1-1, the V gene TRBV7-9; tentatively, D is TRBD1 (6 bases). CDR1 SEHNR and CDR2 FQNEAQ come from the germline V gene (reference sequence). V gave up 8 bases and J gave up 5 bases, with 18 bases separating them. The CDR3 has 14 residues. The CDR3 bases are TGTGCCAGCCTGGGAACAGGGTCACCGACTGAAGCTTTCTTT. Protein sequence: CASLGTGSPTEAFF.

J is TRBJ2-2 and V is TRBV6-2 or TRBV6-3; D unclear. Germline V lookup: CDR1 MNHEY, CDR2 SVGEGT. The CDR3 contains 15 residues. V lost 5 bases, J lost 5 bases, and 15 bases lay in between. The CDR3 spells CASSRLPRETGELFF. CDR3 nucleotides: TGTGCCAGCAGTCGGCTCCCTAGAGAGACCGGGGAGCTGTTTTTT.

This clone occurred a few times. V usage is TRBV6-5 and J usage is TRBJ2-3; possible D gene TRBD2, 6 bases. V was trimmed by 6 bases and J by 3 bases, leaving 10 bases between them. CDR1 is MNHEY and CDR2 is SVGAGI in the germline V gene. The CDR3 covers 13 residues. CDR3 bases: TGTGCCAGCAGCAACCGGGGGACAGATACGCAGTATTTT. Its translation is CASSNRGTDTQYF.

The V gene is TRBV9, the J gene TRBJ2-5; D ambiguous. The V end was cut by 1 base, the J end by 1 base, with 11 bases between. This CDR3 comprises 15 residues. Looked up from germline, CDR1 is SGDLS and CDR2 is YYNGEE. In nucleotides, the CDR3 is TGTGCCAGCAGCGTATCCGACCTCCCCCAAGAGACCCAGTACTTC. Protein product: CASSVSDLPQETQYF. Full variable domain (remainder filled in from reference TRBV9 and TRBJ2-5): DSGVTQTPKHLITATGQRVTLRCSPRSGDLSVYWYQQSLDQGLQFLIQYYNGEERAKGNILERFSAQQFPDLHSELNLSSLELGDSALYFCASSVSDLPQETQYFGPGTRLLVL.

The chain links TRBV19 to TRBJ2-7; 7 nucleotides align to TRBD1. The CDR3 length is 16 residues. Germline CDR1 reads LNHDA; CDR2 reads SQIVND (reference sequence). The V gene end was trimmed by 4 bases and the J gene end by 0 bases; junction bases not matched to a gene: 9. The CDR3 DNA reads TGTGCCAGTAGTACCCTACCAGGGACAGCCTCCTACGAGCAGTACTTC. As protein: CASSTLPGTASYEQYF.

In this sample, this clone turned up once. This chain joins TRBV6-5 and TRBJ2-7; D is perhaps TRBD1 (5 bases). Germline V gene sequence: CDR1 MNHEY, CDR2 SVGAGI. Trimming pared 1 base from V and 3 bases from J, leaving 10 bases between. The CDR3 is 14 amino acids. DNA for the CDR3: TGTGCCAGCAGTTACTTGGGCAGGGTCTACGAGCAGTACTTC. Its translation: CASSYLGRVYEQYF.